A single sample is the source of the 16 T cell receptor beta chains below, sequenced in a study of a mutant IDH1 vaccine in newly diagnosed glioma. Assay used: immunoSEQ multiplex PCR; TCRdb lists only in-frame clones, some missing. The sample records 20,000 to 30,000 clones, about 81% being singletons. The time point: week 47, end of study. Doses comprised 300 ug of mutant IDH1 20-mer peptide each, plus topical imiquimod. Which antigens these TCRs recognize remains unknown. Here the sequenced sample was PBMCs, taken from a glioma patient whose treatment included an IDH1 peptide vaccine. Receptors originate from a man aged 40-49 years with glioma. Some clones in this sample may be carry-over from other donors' samples.

The chain is built from TRBV15 and TRBJ2-7; D not resolved. The CDR3 sequence is 15 residues long. V lost 5 bases to trimming and J lost 0 bases, with 14 bases between them. Germline CDR1 LNHNV, CDR2 YYDKDF (reference sequence). CDR3 residues: CATSPTGLSSYEQYF. The CDR3 DNA reads as TGTGCCACCAGCCCGACGGGCCTGAGCTCCTACGAGCAGTACTTC. Full variable domain (missing parts from reference TRBV15 and TRBJ2-7): DAMVIQNPRYQVTQFGKPVTLSCSQTLNHNVMYWYQQKSSQAPKLLFHYYDKDFNNEADTPDNFQSRRPNTSFCFLDIRSPGLGDTAMYLCATSPTGLSSYEQYFGPGTRLTVT.

J is TRBJ1-2 and V is TRBV6-5; D unclear. Trimming left V 0 bases short and J 2 bases short, with 13 bases between. Germline values: CDR1 MNHEY, CDR2 SVGAGI. The CDR3 covers 16 residues. This CDR3 is CASSYSMFEANYGYTF. CDR3 DNA: TGTGCCAGCAGTTACTCGATGTTCGAAGCAAACTATGGCTACACCTTC.

V is TRBV19 and J is TRBJ2-7, with 8 bases identical to TRBD2. From germline, CDR1 is LNHDA and CDR2 SQIVND (reference sequence). V shed 6 bases and J 9 bases; nucleotides not matched to a gene: 10. There are 13 residues in the CDR3. The CDR3 loop is CASRGGPTSGQYF. The CDR3, as DNA: TGTGCCAGTAGAGGCGGGCCTACTAGCGGGCAGTACTTC.

This clone has a handful of counts. This chain uses TRBV9 with TRBJ2-1; D is unclear. This CDR3 comprises 11 residues. The V end was cut by 0 bases, the J end by 8 bases, with 3 bases between. From germline, CDR1 is SGDLS and CDR2 YYNGEE. As DNA, the CDR3 is TGTGCCAGCAGCGTAGACGATGAGCAGTTCTTC. It specifies CASSVDDEQFF.

The genes are TRBV2 and TRBJ1-1, with D possibly being TRBD1 (5 bases). Between the trimmed V and J ends, which lost 6 bases and 8 bases, there was a span of 19 bases. CDR1 and CDR2 (germline): SNHLY, FYNNEI. The CDR3 has 14 amino acids. In DNA form, the CDR3 reads TGTGCCAGCAGGATGGACGGGACGTTGGGGGAAGCTTTCTTT. As protein: CASRMDGTLGEAFF.

The chain is built from TRBV6-1 and TRBJ2-5, with 7 positions matching TRBD1. The V segment lost 3 bases and the J segment 1 base; nucleotides outside the gene matches: 11. The germline CDR1 and CDR2 sequences are MNHNS and SASEGT. This CDR3 comprises 17 residues. The CDR3 is CASSDGPLTGIQETQYF. As DNA, the CDR3 is TGTGCCAGCAGTGATGGCCCCCTGACAGGGATCCAAGAGACCCAGTACTTC.

This clone counts as medium-sized. This chain joins TRBV29-1 and TRBJ1-1; 7 nucleotides agree with TRBD1. Trimming removed 8 bases from V and 4 bases from J; junction bases left unmatched: 13. The CDR3 totals 14 residues. In germline, CDR1 is SQVTM, CDR2 ANQGSEA. CDR3 sequence: CSPVFPGQITEAFF. In DNA form, the CDR3 reads TGCAGCCCCGTCTTTCCGGGACAGATCACTGAAGCTTTCTTT.

This chain uses TRBV2 with TRBJ1-6, with 7 positions matching TRBD1. Germline V gives CDR1 SNHLY, CDR2 FYNNEI. This CDR3 is 15 amino acids long. V was pared by 5 bases and J by 15 bases, with 16 bases of the junction left unmatched. The CDR3 loop is CASSIGDEGAGILHF. The CDR3 coding sequence is TGTGCCAGCAGTATCGGCGATGAGGGGGCGGGGATCCTCCACTTT.

The chain has TRBV30 and TRBJ2-1; 12 bases align to TRBD2. Per germline, CDR1 GTSNPN and CDR2 SVGIG (reference sequence). The CDR3 length is 12 residues. Unmatched junction bases numbered 3, after V lost 4 bases and J lost 11 bases. CDR3 sequence (DNA): TGTGCCTGGACTAGCGGGGGGGATCAGCAGTTCTTC. This translates into CAWTSGGDQQFF.

The J gene is TRBJ2-5, the V gene TRBV29-1; D possibly corresponds to TRBD2 (6 bases). CDR1 is SQVTM, CDR2 ANQGSEA, per germline. The CDR3 has 16 residues. Trimming cost V 5 bases and J 5 bases, with 24 bases left between them. The CDR3 sequence is CSVSLGLESNWETQYF. The CDR3 nucleotides are TGCAGCGTTTCGCTGGGACTCGAAAGTAATTGGGAGACCCAGTACTTC. Full variable domain (outside the CDR3, taken from reference TRBV29-1 and TRBJ2-5): SAVISQKPSRDICQRGTSLTIQCQVDSQVTMMFWYRQQPGQSLTLIATANQGSEATYESGFVIDKFPISRPNLTFSTLTVSNMSPEDSSIYLCSVSLGLESNWETQYFGPGTRLLVL.

V gene TRBV5-4 combines with J gene TRBJ1-2, with D maybe TRBD1 (5 bases). V was trimmed by 0 bases and J by 5 bases, leaving 8 bases between them. CDR3 length equals 13 residues. Germline lookup yields CDR1 SGHNT and CDR2 YYREEE (reference sequence). As DNA, the CDR3 is TGTGCCAGCAGCTTGGTAGGGGAATATGGCTACACCTTC. It is translated as CASSLVGEYGYTF.

This sequence joins TRBV12-5 and TRBJ1-2; no clear D gene. The CDR3 consists of 13 residues. The germline V and J ends were trimmed by 4 bases and 7 bases, with 13 bases remaining between them. Germline CDR1 and CDR2: LGHNT and FRNRAP. Here the CDR3 DNA reads TGTGCTAGTGGTTCGGCCCAGACTCGTGGCTACACCTTC. Protein sequence: CASGSAQTRGYTF. The entire variable domain, with the rest obtained from reference TRBV12-5 and TRBJ1-2, is as follows: DARVTQTPRHKVTEMGQEVTMRCQPILGHNTVFWYRQTMMQGLELLAYFRNRAPLDDSGMPKDRFSAEMPDATLATLKIQPSEPRDSAVYFCASGSAQTRGYTFGSGTRLTVV.

This chain uses TRBV28 with TRBJ2-3; no reliable D call. CDR1 MDHEN and CDR2 SYDVKM come from the germline V gene. The CDR3 extends over 12 amino acids. V was pared by 5 bases and J by 2 bases, with 5 bases between. CDR3 sequence reads: CASSLFTDTQYF. The CDR3 coding sequence is TGTGCCAGCAGTCTATTCACAGATACGCAGTATTTT.

In its sample, this clone was seen a few times. The gene calls are TRBV29-1 and TRBJ1-2; TRBD1 matches at 7 bases. Trimming took 8 bases from V and 6 from J; bases not matched to a gene: 12. Germline V CDR1 and CDR2: SQVTM, ANQGSEA. The CDR3 spans 13 residues. Here the CDR3 reads CSPYSMGQHGYTF. The DNA of the CDR3 is TGCAGCCCTTATTCGATGGGACAGCATGGCTACACCTTC.

The chain links TRBV7-2 to TRBJ1-5; perhaps TRBD1 as D (5 bases). Per germline, CDR1 SGHTA and CDR2 FQGNSA. V was trimmed by 1 base and J by 6 bases, leaving 7 bases between them. This CDR3 region has 13 residues. CDR3: CASSLGQLQPQHF. In DNA form, the CDR3 reads TGTGCCAGCAGCTTAGGACAGCTTCAGCCCCAGCATTTT.

V and J are TRBV6-1 and TRBJ2-5; TRBD2 aligns across 12 bases. V shed 2 bases, J shed 9 bases, and the junction held 10 bases outside the gene matches. Looked up from germline, CDR1 is MNHNS and CDR2 is SASEGT. CDR3 length: 16 amino acids. DNA for the CDR3: TGTGCCAGCAGTGAAACCCTAGCGGGGGGGACGAGAGCCCAGTACTTC. Translated, it gives CASSETLAGGTRAQYF.